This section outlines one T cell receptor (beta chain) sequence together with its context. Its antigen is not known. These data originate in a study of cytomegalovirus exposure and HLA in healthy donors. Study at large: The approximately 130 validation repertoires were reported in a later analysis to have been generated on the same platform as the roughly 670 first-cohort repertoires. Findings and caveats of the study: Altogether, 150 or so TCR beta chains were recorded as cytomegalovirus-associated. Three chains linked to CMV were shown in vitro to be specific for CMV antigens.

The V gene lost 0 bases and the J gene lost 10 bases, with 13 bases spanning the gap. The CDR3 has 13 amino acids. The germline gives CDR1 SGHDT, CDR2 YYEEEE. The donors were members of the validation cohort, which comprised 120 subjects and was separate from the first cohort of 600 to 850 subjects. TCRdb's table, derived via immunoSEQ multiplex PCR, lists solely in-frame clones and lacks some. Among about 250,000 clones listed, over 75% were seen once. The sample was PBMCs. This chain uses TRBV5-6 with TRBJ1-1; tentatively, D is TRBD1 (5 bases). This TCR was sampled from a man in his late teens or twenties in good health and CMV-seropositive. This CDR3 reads CASSLVIEGRAFF. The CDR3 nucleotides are TGTGCCAGCAGCTTGGTGATTGAGGGGCGAGCTTTCTTT.